The clone carrying this TCR beta chain has more than one count but fewer than ten. Its antigen remains unidentified. Treatment defined: approximately nine-day PBMC culture with coronavirus spike peptide pools or control peptides (ViraFEST assay). The Oncomine TCR Beta short-read assay generated sequence data from the DNA of cultured CD4+ T cells. TCRdb re-derived calls from the PCR reads in MiXCR, one entry per CDR3 protein. The table lists approximately 15,000 distinct CDR3 sequences, about a third of them singletons. The data derive from a study of vaccination and CD4 T cells after COVID-19. Broader study findings: From around 20 to 38, the median of SARS-CoV-2-reactive clonotypes rose without reaching significance.

CDR3 length: 19 amino acids. This TCR derives from a human donor with COVID-19. Input material: cultured CD4+ T cells from blood. The chain carries TRBV1 and TRBJ1-5. TRBV1 is recorded as a pseudogene. The CDR3 bases are TGCACCAGCAGCCAAGATCCTAATCGGAGGGTTTCAAGCAATCAGCCCCAGCATTTT. This translates into CTSSQDPNRRVSSNQPQHF.